The 13 T cell receptor beta chains below were found in one sample sequenced in a study of shared clonotypes between healthy human individuals. TCRdb's table, derived via immunoSEQ multiplex PCR, lists solely in-frame clones and lacks some. Of about 340,000 clones listed, over 70% are singletons. Sequenced material: memory CD4+ T cells sorted from blood. Specified subset: CD45RA-negative fraction. Receptors originate from a man aged 30 to 39 in good health.

This CDR3 is CASSVMAASSGRAGYSEQFF. The CDR3 region has the DNA TGTGCCAGCAGCGTAATGGCAGCCTCTAGCGGGAGGGCCGGTTATAGTGAGCAGTTCTTC. This chain links TRBV9 with TRBJ2-1; 12 bases align to TRBD2. V gave up 1 base and J gave up 9 bases; unmatched junction bases: 20. Germline CDR1 reads SGDLS; CDR2 reads YYNGEE. The CDR3 spans 20 residues.

The V call is TRBV2, the J call TRBJ2-5; D tentatively fits TRBD1 or TRBD2 (5 bases each). V lost 7 bases and J lost 7, with 19 bases in between. Germline V lookup: CDR1 SNHLY, CDR2 FYNNEI. The CDR3 runs to 14 residues. CDR3 nucleotide sequence: TGTGCCAGCAATCAAGAGGGGCTTTTGGGGACCCAGTACTTC. It specifies CASNQEGLLGTQYF.

The CDR3 bases are TGTGCCAGTAGTATCAGAGTCAAAGATACGCAGTATTTT. Translated: CASSIRVKDTQYF. V is TRBV19 and J is TRBJ2-3; D not resolved. The length of the CDR3 is 13 residues. Germline V CDR1 and CDR2: LNHDA, SQIVND (reference sequence). V lost 3 bases, J lost 5 bases, and 9 bases lay in between.

This chain connects TRBV6-5 to TRBJ2-7, with 8 bases aligning to TRBD2. The CDR3 loop spans 15 amino acids. Unmatched junction bases numbered 6, after V lost 5 bases and J lost 0 bases. Germline CDR1 reads MNHEY; CDR2 reads SVGAGI. CDR3 DNA sequence: TGTGCCAGCAGTACATTAGCGGGGAGCTCCTACGAGCAGTACTTC. This gives the protein CASSTLAGSSYEQYF.

The genes are TRBV2 and TRBJ1-5; D unclear. This CDR3 is built from 14 residues. Between the trimmed V and J ends, which lost 6 bases and 7 bases, there was a span of 16 bases. Germline V gene sequence: CDR1 SNHLY, CDR2 FYNNEI. CDR3 DNA sequence: TGTGCCAGCAGCCCTGACGGACTGCTCCAGCCCCAGCATTTT. Protein sequence: CASSPDGLLQPQHF.

This sequence joins TRBV2 and TRBJ2-5, with D possibly being TRBD2 (6 bases). This CDR3 is 13 amino acids long. In germline, CDR1 is SNHLY, CDR2 FYNNEI. The ends were cut back, 7 bases at V and 2 bases at J, with 11 bases in the middle. CDR3 sequence (DNA): TGTGCCAGCAATGGAGGGCGGCAAGAGACCCAGTACTTC. It is translated as CASNGGRQETQYF.

The CDR3 region has the DNA TGCGCCAGCAGCTTGTCAGGGCACGAGCAGTACTTC. Protein sequence: CASSLSGHEQYF. The chain links TRBV5-1 to TRBJ2-7, with D possibly TRBD1 on 5 matching bases. Germline assignment: CDR1 SGHRS and CDR2 YFSETQ. This CDR3 has 12 amino acids. Trimming removed 1 base from V and 5 bases from J, with 7 bases in between.

V is TRBV2 and J is TRBJ2-2; the match to TRBD2 covers 13 bases. The CDR3 loop spans 14 amino acids. The V gene's germline CDR1 is SNHLY and CDR2 FYNNEI. The V gene end was trimmed by 5 bases and the J gene end by 8 bases; junction bases not matched to a gene: 2. CDR3 sequence reads: CASSMGLAGGELFF. The CDR3 DNA reads as TGTGCCAGCAGTATGGGACTAGCGGGAGGGGAGCTGTTTTTT.

This sequence joins TRBV19 and TRBJ2-3, with 7 bases aligning to TRBD2. V shed 3 bases and J 1 base; nucleotides not matched to a gene: 10. The CDR3 spans 17 residues. Germline V gene lookup returns CDR1 LNHDA and CDR2 SQIVND (reference sequence). CDR3 nucleotide sequence: TGTGCCAGTAGTATCAATGGCGGGAGTGAGGGCACAGATACGCAGTATTTT. Translation: CASSINGGSEGTDTQYF.

This clone was found once. The rearrangement joins TRBV27 to TRBJ1-5, with D possibly being TRBD1 (5 bases). The CDR3 is 14 residues long. Per the germline V gene, CDR1 is MNHEY and CDR2 is SMNVEV (reference sequence). Trimming shortened V by 3 bases and J by 0 bases, and 6 bases separated the two germline ends. The CDR3 is CASSFGASNQPQHF. CDR3 nucleotide sequence: TGTGCCAGCAGTTTTGGGGCTAGCAATCAGCCCCAGCATTTT.

This clone was detected only a few times. The gene calls are TRBV5-4 and TRBJ2-3; D ambiguous. From germline, CDR1 is SGHNT and CDR2 YYREEE (reference sequence). Between the trimmed V and J ends, which lost 1 base and 6 bases, there was a span of 9 bases. There are 13 residues in the CDR3. The CDR3 DNA sequence: TGTGCCAGCAGCTTGAACCGTGAGGATACGCAGTATTTT. This sequence encodes CASSLNREDTQYF.

CDR3 in DNA: TGCGCCAGCAGCTTGGGGCTCTCTGGGGCCAACGTCCTGACTTTC. Its translation is CASSLGLSGANVLTF. The chain joins TRBV5-1 to TRBJ2-6, with D unresolved. CDR3 length equals 15 residues. Germline V lookup: CDR1 SGHRS, CDR2 YFSETQ. V lost 0 bases and J 0 bases, leaving 4 bases between the germline ends.

This clone was detected only a few times. The chain combines TRBV7-9 with TRBJ2-1; 7 bases are a match to TRBD2. CDR1 SEHNR and CDR2 FQNEAQ come from the germline V gene (reference sequence). The V and J ends lost 0 bases and 6 bases, in that order; junction bases with no gene match: 17. The CDR3 runs to 19 residues. The CDR3: CASSLALEWSMRGINEQFF. CDR3 coding DNA: TGTGCCAGCAGCTTAGCGTTAGAGTGGAGTATGCGGGGGATCAATGAGCAGTTCTTC.